The sequence of this T cell receptor (beta chain) was determined in a study of T-cell reconstitution after alpha-beta-depleted transplantation in children. The CDR3 sequence is 15 residues long. V shed 1 base and J shed 8 bases, with 14 bases lying between them. Unique molecular identifiers were used to barcode this TCRbeta library. TCRdb recomputed calls from the PCR reads with MiXCR, one row per CDR3 protein. Among some 250,000 distinct CDR3 sequences listed, more than 10% were seen once. In this sample, this clonotype turned up many times. The TCR sequence derives from a human donor who donated a stem cell graft to a child with acute lymphoblastic leukemia. This specimen consisted of PBMCs from the stem cell graft donor, obtained from the stem cell graft. The rearrangement joins TRBV12-3 or TRBV12-4 to TRBJ1-4; possible D gene TRBD1, 6 bases. CDR3 DNA sequence: TGTGCCAGCAGTTTAGATGTGACAGGAACGGAAAAACTGTTTTTT. This sequence encodes CASSLDVTGTEKLFF.